These T cell receptor beta chains were read from a single sample in a study of T cell repertoires in cytomegalovirus infection. Antigens of these TCRs are unknown. MiXCR, applied by TCRdb to the reads, yields one record per CDR3 protein. The table lists roughly 350,000 distinct CDR3 sequences, approximately 35% of them singletons. This sample comprised cultured PBMCs, obtained from culture after CMV antigen stimulation. The receptors originated from a human donor in good health (CMV status not recorded). Some clones in this sample may be carry-over from other donors' samples. CDR3s include the opening cysteine and the closing phenylalanine or tryptophan. Each record gives: clone size, V gene, J gene, D gene, CDR3 protein, CDR3 DNA. D genes are given only for firm matches. Clone size appears in some rows only: once, few, many, or a class for an expanded clone.

size: .; V: TRBV7-9; J: TRBJ2-3; D: .; CDR3: CASSPRAWREDTQYF; DNA: TGTGCCAGCAGCCCCCGAGCGTGGCGTGAAGATACGCAGTATTTT
size: .; V: TRBV24-1; J: TRBJ1-1; D: .; CDR3: CATRDTVNTEAFF; DNA: TGTGCCACCAGGGACACCGTGAACACTGAAGCTTTCTTT
size: few; V: TRBV27; J: TRBJ1-2; D: .; CDR3: CASMGGGGYTF; DNA: TGTGCCAGCATGGGAGGGGGTGGTTACACCTTC
size: .; V: TRBV19; J: TRBJ2-1; D: TRBD2; CDR3: CASSIDLASGIREQFF; DNA: TGTGCCAGTAGTATAGATCTAGCTAGCGGGATCCGAGAGCAGTTCTTC
size: .; V: TRBV20-1; J: TRBJ2-1; D: .; CDR3: CSARGLEDSAGNEQFF; DNA: TGCAGTGCTAGAGGCTTGGAGGACTCCGCAGGCAATGAGCAGTTCTTC
size: few; V: TRBV7-3; J: TRBJ2-1; D: TRBD2; CDR3: CASSVVGTSGYNEQFF; DNA: TGTGCCAGCAGCGTCGTCGGGACTAGCGGTTACAATGAGCAGTTCTTC
size: .; V: TRBV4-1; J: TRBJ2-5; D: TRBD2; CDR3: CASSQERTSRETQYF; DNA: TGCGCCAGCAGCCAAGAGAGGACTAGTCGAGAGACCCAGTACTTC
size: .; V: TRBV5-1; J: TRBJ2-3; D: TRBD2; CDR3: CASSPGGGPDTQYF; DNA: TGCGCCAGCAGCCCGGGGGGGGGTCCAGATACGCAGTATTTT
size: .; V: TRBV7-9; J: TRBJ2-7; D: .; CDR3: CASSLAIGASYEQYF; DNA: TGTGCCAGCAGCTTAGCGATAGGGGCCTCCTACGAGCAGTACTTC
size: .; V: TRBV12-3/TRBV12-4; J: TRBJ2-1; D: .; CDR3: CASTPLLISEQFF; DNA: TGTGCCAGCACTCCTCTCTTAATATCGGAGCAGTTCTTC
size: .; V: TRBV28; J: TRBJ1-2; D: .; CDR3: CASHRPAFKNYGYTF; DNA: TGTGCCAGCCATAGGCCGGCCTTTAAGAACTATGGCTACACCTTC
size: .; V: TRBV20-1; J: TRBJ2-7; D: .; CDR3: CSAGRQGRDHYEQYF; DNA: TGCAGTGCTGGGAGACAGGGGAGGGATCACTACGAGCAGTACTTC
size: .; V: TRBV10-3; J: TRBJ2-5; D: TRBD2; CDR3: CAISEGLAGVETQYF; DNA: TGTGCCATCAGTGAAGGACTAGCGGGGGTCGAGACCCAGTACTTC
size: few; V: TRBV7-6; J: TRBJ2-7; D: .; CDR3: CASAPESYEQYF; DNA: TGTGCCAGCGCCCCCGAGTCCTACGAGCAGTACTTC
size: few; V: TRBV4-3; J: TRBJ2-3; D: .; CDR3: CASSQEGPTGRGTDTQYF; DNA: TGCGCCAGCAGCCAAGAGGGGCCTACAGGGAGGGGCACAGATACGCAGTATTTT
size: .; V: TRBV7-6; J: TRBJ1-1; D: .; CDR3: CASSLGMGLNTEAFF; DNA: TGTGCCAGCAGCTTAGGCATGGGTTTGAACACTGAAGCTTTCTTT
size: .; V: TRBV12-3/TRBV12-4; J: TRBJ2-1; D: TRBD2; CDR3: CASSPRLAGLQFF; DNA: TGTGCCAGCAGTCCCCGGCTAGCGGGGTTGCAGTTCTTC
size: .; V: TRBV14; J: TRBJ1-2; D: .; CDR3: CASSHRVRGNYGYTF; DNA: TGTGCCAGCAGCCACAGGGTTCGCGGAAACTATGGCTACACCTTC
size: .; V: TRBV20-1; J: TRBJ2-1; D: TRBD2; CDR3: CSARTSGLNEQFF; DNA: TGCAGTGCTAGGACTAGCGGGCTTAATGAGCAGTTCTTC
size: .; V: TRBV7-2; J: TRBJ2-1; D: .; CDR3: CASSLEPLNEQFF; DNA: TGTGCCAGCAGCTTAGAACCGCTCAATGAGCAGTTCTTC
size: many; V: TRBV27; J: TRBJ2-3; D: TRBD2; CDR3: CASSLSSGRALLDTQYF; DNA: TGTGCCAGCAGTTTATCGAGCGGGAGGGCCCTCTTGGATACGCAGTATTTT
size: few; V: TRBV12-3/TRBV12-4; J: TRBJ2-6; D: .; CDR3: CASSLGLSGGANVLTF; DNA: TGTGCCAGCAGTTTAGGGCTCAGCGGTGGGGCCAACGTCCTGACTTTC
size: .; V: TRBV30; J: TRBJ2-4; D: .; CDR3: CAWTIGGLNIQYF; DNA: TGTGCCTGGACCATAGGGGGGTTAAACATTCAGTACTTC
size: .; V: TRBV19; J: TRBJ2-1; D: .; CDR3: CASSILRGDEQFF; DNA: TGTGCCAGTAGTATTCTCCGGGGAGATGAGCAGTTCTTC
size: .; V: TRBV29-1; J: TRBJ2-1; D: TRBD2; CDR3: CSVEDWTSKRNEQFF; DNA: TGCAGCGTTGAAGATTGGACTAGCAAAAGAAATGAGCAGTTCTTC
size: once; V: TRBV28; J: TRBJ2-3; D: .; CDR3: CASSFMAQGPDTQYF; DNA: TGTGCCAGCAGTTTCATGGCCCAGGGACCAGATACGCAGTATTTT
size: .; V: TRBV18; J: TRBJ2-7; D: TRBD2; CDR3: CASSPTLAGTYEQYF; DNA: TGTGCCAGCTCACCCACCCTAGCGGGTACCTACGAGCAGTACTTC
size: .; V: TRBV27; J: TRBJ1-2; D: .; CDR3: CASSATGLGYGYTF; DNA: TGTGCCTCGTCAGCGACAGGATTGGGCTATGGCTACACCTTC
size: few; V: TRBV7-2; J: TRBJ2-5; D: .; CDR3: CASSIRRVDETQYF; DNA: TGTGCCAGCAGCATCCGACGGGTGGACGAGACCCAGTACTTC
size: few; V: TRBV6-6; J: TRBJ1-5; D: .; CDR3: CASSGTANSNQPQHF; DNA: TGTGCCAGCAGCGGGACGGCGAATAGCAATCAGCCCCAGCATTTT
size: .; V: TRBV6-2/TRBV6-3; J: TRBJ1-1; D: TRBD1; CDR3: CASSPSGTVFFSTEAFF; DNA: TGTGCCAGCAGTCCTTCCGGGACAGTCTTCTTTAGCACTGAAGCTTTCTTT
size: many; V: TRBV20-1; J: TRBJ2-3; D: .; CDR3: CSAAGSSTDTQYF; DNA: TGCAGTGCTGCGGGGAGTAGCACAGATACGCAGTATTTT
size: .; V: TRBV7-9; J: TRBJ2-1; D: .; CDR3: CASSPPSGGETLMQFF; DNA: TGTGCCAGCAGCCCCCCGAGTGGGGGCGAGACGTTGATGCAGTTCTTC
size: many; V: TRBV7-2; J: TRBJ1-3; D: .; CDR3: CASSSRPVSGNTIYF; DNA: TGTGCCAGCAGCTCCCGCCCCGTCTCTGGAAACACCATATATTTT
size: few; V: TRBV7-9; J: TRBJ1-1; D: .; CDR3: CASSLPTGTLNTEAFF; DNA: TGTGCCAGCAGCTTACCGACCGGGACGTTGAACACTGAAGCTTTCTTT
size: .; V: TRBV5-1; J: TRBJ1-4; D: TRBD1; CDR3: CASSFPGQDNEKLFF; DNA: TGCGCCAGCAGCTTTCCGGGACAGGATAATGAAAAACTGTTTTTT
size: few; V: TRBV19; J: TRBJ1-5; D: .; CDR3: CASSGAGSQPQHF; DNA: TGTGCCAGTAGCGGAGCAGGGAGTCAGCCCCAGCATTTT
size: .; V: TRBV6-2/TRBV6-3; J: TRBJ1-5; D: .; CDR3: CASGDDSNQPQHF; DNA: TGTGCCAGCGGAGACGACAGCAATCAGCCCCAGCATTTT
size: few; V: TRBV7-2; J: TRBJ2-1; D: .; CDR3: CASSPSVDNEQFF; DNA: TGTGCCAGCAGCCCCAGTGTGGACAATGAGCAGTTCTTC
size: .; V: TRBV5-4; J: TRBJ2-1; D: .; CDR3: CASSPRVATYNEQFF; DNA: TGTGCCAGCAGCCCCCGGGTAGCGACCTACAATGAGCAGTTCTTC
size: .; V: TRBV9; J: TRBJ2-3; D: .; CDR3: CASSALAITDTQYF; DNA: TGTGCCAGCAGCGCTCTAGCGATCACAGATACGCAGTATTTT
size: few; V: TRBV7-9; J: TRBJ2-7; D: TRBD1; CDR3: CASSSGQGNYEQYF; DNA: TGTGCCAGCAGCTCCGGACAGGGGAACTACGAGCAGTACTTC
size: .; V: TRBV20-1; J: TRBJ2-1; D: TRBD2; CDR3: CSARAASGLAYNEQFF; DNA: TGCAGTGCTAGAGCTGCTAGCGGACTTGCCTACAATGAGCAGTTCTTC
size: .; V: TRBV5-4; J: TRBJ2-2; D: .; CDR3: CASSFEVGELFF; DNA: TGTGCCAGCAGCTTCGAGGTCGGGGAGCTGTTTTTT
size: .; V: TRBV20-1; J: TRBJ1-5; D: TRBD1; CDR3: CSARQGPRQPQHF; DNA: TGCAGTGCCCGACAGGGGCCCAGGCAGCCCCAGCATTTT
size: few; V: TRBV19; J: TRBJ1-1; D: .; CDR3: CASSLPAGHTEAFF; DNA: TGTGCCAGTAGTCTACCCGCAGGGCACACTGAAGCTTTCTTT
size: .; V: TRBV28; J: TRBJ2-7; D: .; CDR3: CASNDPTAPYEQYF; DNA: TGTGCCAGCAATGACCCGACGGCCCCGTACGAGCAGTACTTC
size: few; V: TRBV7-2; J: TRBJ1-2; D: TRBD1; CDR3: CASSLDDRGSYTF; DNA: TGTGCCAGCAGCTTGGACGACAGGGGTAGCTACACCTTC
size: few; V: TRBV19; J: TRBJ2-3; D: .; CDR3: CASSWGLSTDTQYF; DNA: TGTGCCAGTTCTTGGGGTCTTAGCACAGATACGCAGTATTTT
size: .; V: TRBV4-1; J: TRBJ1-2; D: .; CDR3: CASSQGTANYGYTF; DNA: TGCGCCAGCAGCCAAGGGACGGCAAACTATGGCTACACCTTC
size: .; V: TRBV6-6; J: TRBJ1-1; D: .; CDR3: CASSYHDNTEAFF; DNA: TGTGCCAGCAGTTACCACGATAACACTGAAGCTTTCTTT
size: many; V: TRBV7-8; J: TRBJ2-7; D: TRBD2; CDR3: CASSPRGASGSSYEQYF; DNA: TGTGCCAGCAGCCCCCGGGGTGCTAGCGGGAGTTCCTACGAGCAGTACTTC
size: once; V: TRBV11-2; J: TRBJ2-7; D: .; CDR3: CASGRPTTYEQYF; DNA: TGTGCCAGCGGGCGACCCACAACCTACGAGCAGTACTTC
size: .; V: TRBV29-1; J: TRBJ2-7; D: TRBD2; CDR3: CSVVSGNSYEQYF; DNA: TGCAGCGTGGTTAGCGGGAACTCCTACGAGCAGTACTTC